This T cell receptor (beta chain) was sequenced during a study of immune evolution from preneoplasia to lung adenocarcinoma. The V end was cut by 2 bases, the J end by 2 bases, with 9 bases between. The CDR3 consists of 15 residues. CDR1 and CDR2 from the germline V gene are SNHLY and FYNNEI. The data were produced by immunoSEQ multiplex PCR, yet TCRdb's version contains in-frame clones alone and is incomplete. The profile shows roughly 4,200 clones, 86% of them singletons. This clone came up once. This TCR was sampled from a person aged 65 to 85 with lung adenocarcinoma. The rearrangement uses TRBV2 and TRBJ2-2; D is unresolved. Sequenced sample: FFPE minimally invasive lung adenocarcinoma tissue. This chain's CDR3 is CASSENVPNTGELFF. DNA for the CDR3: TGTGCCAGCAGTGAAAACGTCCCAAACACCGGGGAGCTGTTTTTT.